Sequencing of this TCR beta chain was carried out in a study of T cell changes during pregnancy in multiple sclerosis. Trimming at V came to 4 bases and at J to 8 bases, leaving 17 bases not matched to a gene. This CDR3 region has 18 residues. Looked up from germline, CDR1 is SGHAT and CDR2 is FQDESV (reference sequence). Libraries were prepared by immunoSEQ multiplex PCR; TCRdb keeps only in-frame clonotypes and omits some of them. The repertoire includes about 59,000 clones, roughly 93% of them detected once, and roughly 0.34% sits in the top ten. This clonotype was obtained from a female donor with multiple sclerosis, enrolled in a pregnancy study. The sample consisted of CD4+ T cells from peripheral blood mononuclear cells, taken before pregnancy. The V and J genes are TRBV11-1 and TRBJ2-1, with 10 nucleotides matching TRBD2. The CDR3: CASSSLWIAGGMVDEQFF. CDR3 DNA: TGTGCCAGCAGCTCCCTTTGGATAGCGGGAGGTATGGTTGATGAGCAGTTCTTC.